This TCR beta chain derives from a study of blood T cell repertoires in COVID-19. In the study overall: The United States, Italy and Spain were the sources of the acute and convalescent COVID-19 samples. PBMCs, B-cell-depleted T cells, or T cells were the source of the cDNA or gDNA that made up the material.

This clone was detected only once. As originally analysed: Cell counts per sample came from amplifying reference gene primers. Sequencing used immunoSEQ multiplex PCR; TCRdb keeps in-frame clones, though not all of them. The D gene and trimming were derived from the DNA, and the V and J assignments and clone size from that table. The profile shows roughly 200,000 clones, around four fifths of them singletons. V shed 5 bases and J 4 bases; nucleotides not matched to a gene: 6. Per germline, CDR1 GTSNPN and CDR2 SVGIG (reference sequence). There are 13 residues in the CDR3. The J gene is TRBJ2-5, the V gene TRBV30; 8 bases agree with TRBD2. Source material: peripheral blood. The sequence was collected from a man aged 35 to 55 with active or convalescent COVID-19. CDR3 nucleotides: TGTGCCTGGGTTTTAGCGGGAAGAGAGACCCAGTACTTC. This codes for CAWVLAGRETQYF. Drawing the rest from reference TRBV30 and TRBJ2-5, the complete variable domain is SQTIHQWPATLVQPVGSPLSLECTVEGTSNPNLYWYRQAAGRGLQLLFYSVGIGQISSEVPQNLSASRPQDRQFILSSKKLLLSDSGFYLCAWVLAGRETQYFGPGTRLLVL.